The 4 T cell receptor beta chains reported below all come from one sample, sequenced in a study of cytomegalovirus exposure and HLA in healthy donors. The PCR made use of 60 Vbeta and 13 Jbeta primers. Produced via immunoSEQ multiplex PCR; TCRdb's table is partial and in-frame only. This sample has around 140,000 clones, with about four fifths found just once. Sample: PBMCs. These receptors came from a man aged 40-49 years in good health and CMV-seronegative.

The rearrangement links TRBV6-1 to TRBJ2-7, with D possibly TRBD1 on 6 matching bases. V lost 2 bases to trimming and J lost 5 bases, with 7 bases between them. The CDR3 runs 12 residues. CDR1 is MNHNS, CDR2 SASEGT, per germline. CDR3: CASSENRDEQYF. For the CDR3, the DNA is TGTGCCAGCAGTGAAAACAGGGACGAGCAGTACTTC.

The chain combines TRBV2 with TRBJ1-3; D gene unclear. The CDR3 runs 14 residues. Deletions cut 4 bases from V and 1 base from J, with 8 bases between. CDR1 is SNHLY and CDR2 is FYNNEI in the germline V gene. The CDR3 loop is CASSVWESGNTIYF. The DNA for the CDR3 is TGTGCCAGCAGTGTGTGGGAGTCTGGAAACACCATATATTTT.

The CDR3 DNA is TGTGCCATCGGGACAGAACTTAATGAAAAACTGTTTTTT. Translated: CAIGTELNEKLFF. The gene calls are TRBV10-3 and TRBJ1-4; 7 bases match TRBD1. From germline, CDR1 is ENHRY and CDR2 SYGVKD. CDR3 size: 13 residues. The V and J ends lost 8 bases and 4 bases, in that order; junction bases with no gene match: 4.

The V and J genes are TRBV19 and TRBJ1-4; weak D call: TRBD1 (5 bases). V was pared by 8 bases and J by 8 bases, with 21 bases between. Germline loops: CDR1 LNHDA, CDR2 SQIVND (reference sequence). The CDR3 has 15 amino acids. The CDR3 loop reads CASYEFPQVREKLFF. CDR3 DNA sequence: TGTGCCAGTTACGAGTTCCCACAGGTCAGGGAAAAACTGTTTTTT.